This T cell receptor beta chain emerged from a study of blood T cell repertoires in COVID-19. The wider study: Samples came from the United States, Italy and Spain, spanning acute and convalescent COVID-19. Sources were T cells, B-cell-depleted T cells, or PBMCs; the material itself was cDNA or gDNA.

This clone was seen only a few times. CDR3 length: 15 amino acids. Trimming removed 0 bases from V and 7 bases from J; junction bases left unmatched: 6. The V gene's germline CDR1 is MGHRA and CDR2 YSYEKL. TCRdb's copy holds only in-frame clones and misses some; the assay was immunoSEQ multiplex PCR. The sample holds 45,000 to 65,000 clones, just under 85% seen once. The chain joins TRBV4-1 to TRBJ2-1; TRBD2 agrees at 7 bases. The clonotype originates from a man in his 60s with acute or convalescent COVID-19. Sample: peripheral blood. The CDR3 protein is CASSQDPLAENEQFF. The CDR3 DNA reads TGCGCCAGCAGCCAAGATCCCCTAGCGGAGAATGAGCAGTTCTTC.